This is a list of T cell receptor beta chains from one sample in a study of control samples from healthy donors and cancer patients. The protocol was immunoSEQ multiplex PCR, while the TCRdb copy is restricted to in-frame clones and leaves out a portion. In the table there are roughly 80,000 clones, approximately 90% of which are singletons. The source material was PBMCs. Receptors originate from a woman aged 60-75 years with head and neck cancer. Both conserved end residues are part of each CDR3. D genes are given only for firm matches. A row's size may be missing; if present it is once, few, many or a size class.

abundance	j_gene	len	v_gene	d_gene	CDR3aa	CDR3nt
.	TRBJ2-1	15	TRBV11-3	.	CASSSGGERGAEQFF	TGTGCCAGCAGCTCAGGGGGCGAGCGGGGGGCAGAGCAGTTCTTC
.	TRBJ2-1	16	TRBV28	.	CASSLRTGVFRVEQFF	TGTGCCAGCAGTTTAAGGACGGGAGTGTTCAGGGTTGAGCAGTTCTTC
.	TRBJ2-3	16	TRBV7-9	TRBD2	CASSISGRGPTDTQYF	TGTGCCAGCAGCATAAGCGGGAGGGGTCCCACAGATACGCAGTATTTT
.	TRBJ2-1	17	TRBV5-1	TRBD2	CASSSTTSGYSYNEQFF	TGCGCCAGCAGCTCCACGACTAGCGGGTACTCCTACAATGAGCAGTTCTTC
.	TRBJ2-3	15	TRBV7-9	.	CASSSGQTSTDTQYF	TGTGCCAGCAGCTCCGGACAGACTAGCACAGATACGCAGTATTTT
.	TRBJ1-1	14	TRBV18	.	CASSPGQMNTEAFF	TGTGCCAGCTCACCAGGACAGATGAACACTGAAGCTTTCTTT
few	TRBJ2-1	15	TRBV15	TRBD2	CATSTSGSSYNEQFF	TGTGCCACCAGCACTAGCGGGAGCTCCTACAATGAGCAGTTCTTC
few	TRBJ2-5	14	TRBV21-1	.	CASSKGRVRETQYF	TGTGCCAGCAGCAAGGGGAGGGTAAGGGAGACCCAGTACTTC
.	TRBJ1-3	14	TRBV6-5	.	CASRSGRTGNTIYF	TGTGCCAGCAGGTCAGGCAGGACTGGAAACACCATATATTTT
.	TRBJ1-4	13	TRBV20-1	TRBD1	CSASGQGGEKLFF	TGCAGTGCTAGTGGACAGGGCGGGGAAAAACTGTTTTTT
.	TRBJ1-5	13	TRBV10-3	.	CAINRGDDQPQHF	TGTGCCATCAACCGAGGGGACGATCAGCCCCAGCATTTT
.	TRBJ2-3	15	TRBV7-8	TRBD2	CASSLFTSGVDTQYF	TGTGCCAGCAGCTTATTCACTAGCGGGGTAGATACGCAGTATTTT
.	TRBJ2-1	15	TRBV7-9	.	CASSSPRSSYNEQFF	TGTGCCAGCAGCTCTCCGAGAAGCTCCTACAATGAGCAGTTCTTC
.	TRBJ2-1	14	TRBV29-1	TRBD2	CSVELVAGENEQFF	TGCAGCGTTGAACTGGTAGCGGGAGAGAATGAGCAGTTCTTC
.	TRBJ1-2	13	TRBV18	.	CASSLQANYGYTF	TGTGCCAGCTCACTGCAAGCTAACTATGGCTACACCTTC
.	TRBJ2-5	13	TRBV2	TRBD2	CASSPRLAETQYF	TGTGCCAGCAGTCCCAGACTAGCAGAGACCCAGTACTTC
.	TRBJ1-2	14	TRBV13	TRBD1	CASSSPDRRDGYTF	TGTGCCAGCAGCTCCCCGGACAGGCGGGATGGCTACACCTTC
.	TRBJ1-5	16	TRBV28	TRBD1	CASSFSGQGVYQPQHF	TGTGCCAGCAGTTTTTCGGGACAGGGTGTATATCAGCCCCAGCATTTT
.	TRBJ1-1	12	TRBV3-1/TRBV3-2	.	CASSLSQGRAFF	TGTGCCAGCAGCCTTTCACAGGGACGAGCTTTCTTT
.	TRBJ2-5	13	TRBV19	.	CASSYGLEETQYF	TGTGCCAGTAGTTACGGACTGGAAGAGACCCAGTACTTC
.	TRBJ1-2	15	TRBV6-5	.	CASSYRHGAGYGYTF	TGTGCCAGCAGTTACCGCCATGGGGCAGGATATGGCTACACCTTC
.	TRBJ2-7	15	TRBV6-2/TRBV6-3	TRBD1	CASSSRTGASYEQYF	TGTGCCAGCAGTTCTCGGACAGGGGCCTCCTACGAGCAGTACTTC
.	TRBJ1-5	15	TRBV7-9	TRBD1	CASSLGTGVNQPQHF	TGTGCCAGCAGCTTAGGGACAGGGGTCAATCAGCCCCAGCATTTT
.	TRBJ1-3	15	TRBV28	.	CASSLTGSSGNTIYF	TGTGCCAGCAGTTTAACGGGTTCCTCTGGAAACACCATATATTTT
.	TRBJ2-2	15	TRBV2	TRBD1	CASSPDRANTGELFF	TGTGCCAGCAGCCCGGACAGGGCGAACACCGGGGAGCTGTTTTTT
.	TRBJ2-1	15	TRBV21-1	.	CASRTTRSSYNEQFF	TGTGCCAGCAGAACCACCCGGAGCTCCTACAATGAGCAGTTCTTC
.	TRBJ1-4	14	TRBV19	.	CASSIIGTHEKLFF	TGTGCCAGTAGTATAATAGGGACACATGAAAAACTGTTTTTT
.	TRBJ2-7	19	TRBV4-2	TRBD2	CASSQDSPASGTVSYEQYF	TGTGCCAGCAGCCAAGATTCCCCGGCTAGCGGGACGGTATCCTACGAGCAGTACTTC